A single sample gave rise to the 23 T cell receptor beta chains below, sequenced in a study of shared clonotypes between healthy human individuals. Using immunoSEQ multiplex PCR, the repertoire was profiled, and TCRdb retains in-frame clones only, with some absent. This table holds fewer than 700,000 clones, 85% to 95% found once. Positive CCR7 selection of CD45RO-negative cells yielded the naive CD8 cells, and terminally differentiated effector memory CD45RA+ cells were excluded. Specimen: naive CD8+ T cells sorted from blood. The receptors were gathered from a woman in her twenties or thirties in good health.

This clone occurred once. The rearrangement uses TRBV27 and TRBJ2-7, with TRBD1 matching 10 bases. This CDR3 has 13 amino acids. V trimming: 6 bases; J trimming: 3 bases; junction bases outside the gene matches: 2. The germline CDR1 and CDR2 sequences are MNHEY and SMNVEV (reference sequence). CDR3 DNA: TGTGCCAGCAGACGGACAGGGGGCTACGAGCAGTACTTC. Encoded protein: CASRRTGGYEQYF.

This chain links TRBV28 with TRBJ2-7; D gene unclear. CDR3 length: 15 residues. The germline V gene encodes CDR1 MDHEN and CDR2 SYDVKM. The ends were cut back, 3 bases at V and 7 bases at J, with 19 bases in the middle. CDR3 sequence: CASSFPAETSQEQYF. The CDR3 DNA follows: TGTGCCAGCAGTTTCCCCGCCGAGACATCCCAAGAGCAGTACTTC.

The chain recombines TRBV7-9 with TRBJ2-7; the match to TRBD2 covers 8 bases. The CDR3 is 13 amino acids. CDR1 and CDR2 from the germline V gene are SEHNR and FQNEAQ (reference sequence). With V trimmed by 7 bases and J by 0 bases, 2 bases remained unmatched. The CDR3 coding sequence is TGTGCCAGCACGACTAGCGACTCCTACGAGCAGTACTTC. Translation: CASTTSDSYEQYF.

The chain couples TRBV15 to TRBJ2-7; D perhaps matches TRBD1 (6 bases). V lost 1 base to trimming and J lost 5 bases, with 21 bases between them. The CDR3 is made up of 17 amino acids. In germline, CDR1 is LNHNV, CDR2 YYDKDF (reference sequence). In DNA, the CDR3 is TGTGCCACCAGCAGAGCCGAAGGCAGGGGATTGAAGCACGAGCAGTACTTC. Its protein product is CATSRAEGRGLKHEQYF.

This chain joins TRBV9 and TRBJ2-3; 11 bases line up with TRBD2. This CDR3 has 16 amino acids. Germline CDR1 SGDLS, CDR2 YYNGEE. V lost 0 bases, J lost 1 base, and 1 base stayed unmatched. The CDR3 DNA reads as TGTGCCAGCAGCGTAGCGACTAGCGGGGGCACAGATACGCAGTATTTT. Its protein product is CASSVATSGGTDTQYF.

The genes are TRBV27 and TRBJ2-7, with a weak D call TRBD2 (5 bases). CDR1 and CDR2 from the germline V gene are MNHEY and SMNVEV (reference sequence). V lost 1 base and J 0 bases, leaving 10 bases between the germline ends. The CDR3 is 15 residues long. CDR3 protein: CASSLYSATSYEQYF. The DNA for the CDR3 is TGTGCCAGCAGTTTATATAGCGCCACCTCCTACGAGCAGTACTTC.

V gene TRBV5-6 combines with J gene TRBJ2-6; TRBD1 matches 8 bases. This CDR3 has 16 residues. The junction had 5 bases not matched to a gene; V was cut back by 4 bases and J by 2 bases. The germline gives CDR1 SGHDT, CDR2 YYEEEE. The CDR3 protein is CASSGAGGAGANVLTF. CDR3 coding DNA: TGTGCCAGCAGCGGGGCAGGGGGCGCTGGGGCCAACGTCCTGACTTTC.

This clone was seen just once. The rearrangement links TRBV27 to TRBJ2-7; TRBD2 is a possible D gene (5 bases). Trimming left V 3 bases short and J 6 bases short, with 9 bases between. Germline V CDR1 and CDR2: MNHEY, SMNVEV (reference sequence). This CDR3 is 12 amino acids long. The CDR3 loop reads CASSFSGFEQYF. The CDR3 bases are TGTGCCAGCAGTTTCAGCGGTTTCGAGCAGTACTTC.

The V gene is TRBV12-5, the J gene TRBJ2-7, with unresolved D. The V gene lost 3 bases and the J gene lost 1 base, with 7 bases spanning the gap. The germline CDR1 and CDR2 sequences are LGHNT and FRNRAP. The CDR3 loop spans 13 amino acids. The CDR3 DNA sequence: TGTGCTAGTGGTTTTGACCAATCCTACGAGCAGTACTTC. Its protein is CASGFDQSYEQYF.

Here the CDR3 DNA reads TGTGCCAGCAGAAGAGACATCAGGTCAGGGATCTACGAGCAGTACTTC. Translated: CASRRDIRSGIYEQYF. This chain links TRBV27 with TRBJ2-7, with D possibly TRBD1 on 5 matching bases. V lost 6 bases and J lost 3, with 21 bases in between. The length of the CDR3 is 16 residues. Per the germline V gene, CDR1 is MNHEY and CDR2 is SMNVEV (reference sequence).

The V and J genes are TRBV7-9 and TRBJ2-7; 11 bases fit TRBD1. The CDR3 runs to 15 residues. V dropped 5 bases and J dropped 3; count of bases not matched to a gene: 6. Germline CDR1 reads SEHNR; CDR2 reads FQNEAQ (reference sequence). The CDR3 region is CASSTADRGHYEQYF. The CDR3 DNA sequence: TGTGCCAGCAGCACCGCGGACAGGGGGCACTACGAGCAGTACTTC.

This chain links TRBV4-2 with TRBJ2-7; D may be TRBD2 (6 bases). CDR3 length: 13 residues. Deletions cut 5 bases from V and 6 bases from J, with 14 bases between. The germline V gene has CDR1 LGHNA and CDR2 YNFKEQ. CDR3 nucleotides: TGTGCCAGCAGCGTAGGCCGACTAGTCGAGCAGTACTTC. As protein: CASSVGRLVEQYF.

V usage is TRBV28 and J usage is TRBJ2-1; the D gene is possibly TRBD2 (6 bases). The V and J ends lost 6 bases and 0 bases respectively, with 12 bases between them. Germline CDR1 reads MDHEN; CDR2 reads SYDVKM. The CDR3 has 15 amino acids. The CDR3 protein is CASRGDFLSYNEQFF. DNA of the CDR3: TGTGCCAGCAGGGGGGACTTCCTCTCCTACAATGAGCAGTTCTTC.

The chain recombines TRBV6-1 with TRBJ2-1; 10 positions agree with TRBD1. The CDR3 is 13 residues long. The ends lost 9 bases at V and 5 bases at J; junction bases unmatched: 4. Germline CDR1 is MNHNS and CDR2 is SASEGT. CDR3 in DNA: TGTGCCAGTCGACAGGGGGCCAACAATGAGCAGTTCTTC. Amino acids: CASRQGANNEQFF.

The rearrangement uses TRBV29-1 and TRBJ2-7; tentatively, D is TRBD1 (5 bases). Germline V gives CDR1 SQVTM, CDR2 ANQGSEA. Trimming took 5 bases from V and 3 from J, leaving 11 bases between them. The CDR3 has 12 residues. CDR3 nucleotide sequence: TGCAGCGTTTTGACAGATTTCTACGAGCAGTACTTC. Residues: CSVLTDFYEQYF.

Concerning this clone: This specimen includes other DNA sequences encoding the same CDR3. This chain connects TRBV27 to TRBJ2-7; D gene uncertain. CDR1 MNHEY and CDR2 SMNVEV come from the germline V gene (reference sequence). With 2 bases removed from V and 2 bases from J, the gap between germline ends came to 7 bases. The CDR3 consists of 13 residues. In DNA form, the CDR3 reads TGTGCCAGCAGTTTACGGCAGCCCTACGAGCAGTACTTC. Its protein is CASSLRQPYEQYF.

This clone has a single count. V and J are TRBV7-2 and TRBJ2-3; D is unclear. Germline V gene lookup returns CDR1 SGHTA and CDR2 FQGNSA. V lost 4 bases to trimming and J lost 2 bases, with 7 bases between them. This CDR3 is 13 amino acids long. CDR3: CASSSSITDTQYF. The CDR3 DNA sequence: TGTGCCAGCAGCTCCTCAATCACAGATACGCAGTATTTT.

The J gene is TRBJ2-7, the V gene TRBV6-5; D perhaps matches TRBD2 (6 bases). The ends were cut back, 6 bases at V and 4 bases at J, with 13 bases in the middle. Germline CDR1 and CDR2: MNHEY and SVGAGI. The CDR3 sequence is 13 residues long. As DNA, the CDR3 is TGTGCCAGCAGCGAGGTGGAGGGATACGAGCAGTACTTC. It yields the protein CASSEVEGYEQYF.

The chain links TRBV4-1 to TRBJ2-1, with TRBD2 matching 12 bases. CDR1 is MGHRA and CDR2 is YSYEKL in the germline V gene. The CDR3 has 14 residues. V shed 3 bases and J 9 bases; nucleotides not matched to a gene: 3. The CDR3 spells CASSQGLAGTEQFF. The CDR3, as DNA: TGCGCCAGCAGCCAGGGACTAGCGGGTACTGAGCAGTTCTTC.

V usage is TRBV6-5 and J usage is TRBJ2-1; 10 positions match TRBD1. The CDR3 is 13 residues long. V lost 10 bases to trimming and J lost 8 bases; unmatched junction nucleotides: 8. Germline loops: CDR1 MNHEY, CDR2 SVGAGI. This chain's CDR3 is CATWTGGQDEQFF. DNA for the CDR3: TGTGCCACCTGGACAGGGGGTCAGGATGAGCAGTTCTTC.

The genes are TRBV27 and TRBJ1-5, with D unresolved. The germline CDR1 and CDR2 sequences are MNHEY and SMNVEV (reference sequence). The V gene lost 3 bases and the J gene lost 1 base, with 7 bases spanning the gap. There are 14 residues in the CDR3. The CDR3 DNA reads as TGTGCCAGCAGTTTTAGCAGGAGCAATCAGCCCCAGCATTTT. Translated, it gives CASSFSRSNQPQHF.

Concerning this clone: The sample contains more than one DNA sequence encoding this CDR3. The V and J genes are TRBV27 and TRBJ2-7; no firm D call. V was pared by 3 bases and J by 3 bases, with 9 bases between. Germline V gene lookup returns CDR1 MNHEY and CDR2 SMNVEV (reference sequence). The CDR3 has 13 amino acids. The chain's CDR3 is CASSLSSYYEQYF. The CDR3 DNA follows: TGTGCCAGCAGTTTGTCGTCCTACTACGAGCAGTACTTC.

The V gene is TRBV20-1, the J gene TRBJ2-5; no definite D call. The CDR3 extends over 11 amino acids. V was pared by 2 bases and J by 5 bases, with 6 bases between. Germline V lookup: CDR1 DFQATT, CDR2 SNEGSKA (reference sequence). CDR3 region: CSARSMETQYF. DNA for the CDR3: TGCAGTGCTAGATCGATGGAGACCCAGTACTTC.